Following are 27 T cell receptor beta chains from one sample sequenced in a study of T cells in Graves' hyperthyroidism and ophthalmopathy. RNA transcripts were the template for amplifying TCR beta CDR3 regions. HTBI primers drove first-round RT-PCR of the TCR CDR3. MiXCR was run by TCRdb on the multiplex PCR reads, yielding one entry per CDR3 protein. The table lists under 300,000 distinct CDR3 sequences, 13% of them singletons. Material: blood. Receptor source: a woman aged 30 to 39 with Graves' hyperthyroidism that later progressed to Graves' ophthalmopathy.

CDR3 DNA sequence: TGTGCCAGCAGTACCCCGGGGGGGGTTTCGAGCATTCAGTACTTC. This encodes CASSTPGGVSSIQYF. The chain uses TRBV6-2 or TRBV6-3 and TRBJ2-5; 8 bases align to TRBD2. The DNA end lines up better with TRBJ2-4; the J call may be wrong. The length of the CDR3 is 15 residues. Germline CDR1 reads MNHEY; CDR2 reads SVGEGT.

At least ten counts were recorded for this clonotype. This chain joins TRBV11-3 and TRBJ2-3; 9 bases are a match to TRBD2. V shed 5 bases, J shed 3 bases, and the junction held 6 bases outside the gene matches. The CDR3 spans 15 residues. Germline V gene data show CDR1 as SGHNT and CDR2 as YENEEA. The CDR3 DNA sequence: TGTGCCAGCAGCAATAGCGGGAGACAGACAGATACGCAGTATTTT. Protein product: CASSNSGRQTDTQYF.

The V gene is TRBV7-2, the J gene TRBJ2-3; 8 bases align to TRBD2. V lost 0 bases and J lost 5; bases outside the gene matches: 4. Per germline, CDR1 SGHTA and CDR2 FQGNSA. The CDR3 is 15 amino acids. The CDR3 here is CASSLAGGGIDTQYF. CDR3 DNA: TGTGCCAGCAGCTTAGCCGGGGGGGGGATAGATACGCAGTATTTT.

The rearrangement links TRBV19 to TRBJ2-1; D uncertain. From germline, CDR1 is LNHDA and CDR2 SQIVND (reference sequence). This CDR3 is built from 15 residues. Trimming cost V 1 base and J 0 bases, with 7 bases left between them. For the CDR3, the DNA is TGTGCCAGTAGTATAGCCGGAATCTCCTACAATGAGCAGTTCTTC. Translation gives CASSIAGISYNEQFF.

This clonotype was counted only a few times. The genes are TRBV9 and TRBJ2-1; possibly TRBD2 for D (6 bases). V lost 2 bases and J 7 bases, leaving 19 bases between the germline ends. CDR3 length: 16 residues. CDR1 and CDR2 (germline): SGDLS, YYNGEE. The CDR3, as DNA: TGTGCCAGCAGCGTGACAACGGGACTGGGTATGAATGAGCAGTTCTTC. This gives the protein CASSVTTGLGMNEQFF.

In its sample, this clonotype was seen many times. The V and J genes are TRBV20-1 and TRBJ1-2; 7 nucleotides match TRBD1. This CDR3 region has 12 residues. Losses at the gene ends were 6 bases for V and 4 bases for J; bases not matched to a gene: 5. Germline CDR1 is DFQATT and CDR2 is SNEGSKA (reference sequence). CDR3 sequence reads: CSAPGTAYGYTF. In nucleotides, the CDR3 is TGCAGTGCGCCAGGGACAGCCTATGGCTACACCTTC.

A single count supports this clonotype. The chain recombines TRBV14 with TRBJ2-2, with D possibly matching TRBD1 (5 bases). This CDR3 spans 16 amino acids. Trimming shortened V by 0 bases and J by 5 bases, and 13 bases separated the two germline ends. Germline assignment: CDR1 SGHDN and CDR2 FVKESK. The CDR3 DNA reads TGTGCCAGCAGCCAAGATGGCAGGGTCGGAACCGGGGAGCTGTTTTTT. Its protein product is CASSQDGRVGTGELFF.

As for this clonotype: This may arise from a read error, as a much more abundant clone is one base away. The rearrangement uses TRBV15 and TRBJ2-1; D may be TRBD1 (5 bases). Germline V CDR1 and CDR2: LNHNV, YYDKDF (reference sequence). CDR3 length: 15 residues. The CDR3 protein is CATKYLDNSYNEQSF. As DNA, the CDR3 is TGTGCCACCAAGTATCTGGACAACTCCTACAATGAGCAGTCCTTC.

This clonotype came up many times. The chain has TRBV6-5 and TRBJ1-1; 9 bases map to TRBD1. Trimming cost V 0 bases and J 8 bases; bases outside gene matches: 1. Looked up from germline, CDR1 is MNHEY and CDR2 is SVGAGI. The CDR3 length is 13 residues. The CDR3 loop is CASSYSGTGEAFF. The CDR3, as DNA: TGTGCCAGCAGTTACTCCGGGACAGGGGAAGCTTTCTTT.

This clonotype was counted many times. The chain links TRBV7-9 to TRBJ2-5, with D hard to call. The germline gives CDR1 SEHNR, CDR2 FQNEAQ (reference sequence). The CDR3 runs to 13 residues. Trimming took 1 base from V and 2 from J, leaving 5 bases between them. The CDR3 sequence is CASSLVEQETQYF. The CDR3 bases are TGTGCCAGCAGCTTAGTGGAGCAAGAGACCCAGTACTTC.

The sample holds many counts of this clonotype. The chain joins TRBV6-5 to TRBJ1-1; no clear D. Germline V gene sequence: CDR1 MNHEY, CDR2 SVGAGI. CDR3 length equals 15 residues. Trimming shortened V by 0 bases and J by 2 bases, and 10 bases separated the two germline ends. CDR3 coding DNA: TGTGCCAGCAGTTACTCCGGGCAGGTAAACACTGAAGCTTTCTTT. It encodes CASSYSGQVNTEAFF.

The gene calls are TRBV29-1 and TRBJ2-5; 7 bases agree with TRBD2. Germline values: CDR1 SQVTM, CDR2 ANQGSEA. With V trimmed by 3 bases and J by 2 bases, 12 bases remained unmatched. There are 16 residues in the CDR3. CDR3 in amino acids: CSVDSVAGASQETQYF. The DNA of the CDR3 is TGCAGCGTTGATTCGGTAGCGGGTGCCTCACAAGAGACCCAGTACTTC.

This clonotype occurred many times. With a much larger clone just one base away, this may be a read error. The chain is built from TRBV2 and TRBJ2-7; D gene unclear. Germline V gene sequence: CDR1 SNHLY, CDR2 FYNNEI. The CDR3 sequence is 14 residues long. Trimming took 2 bases from V and 2 from J, leaving 10 bases between them. The CDR3 coding sequence is TGTGCCAGCAGTGAACAGTACGGAACCTACGAGCAGTACTTC. This sequence encodes CASSEQYGTYEQYF.

The sample holds many counts of this clonotype. The chain is built from TRBV20-1 and TRBJ2-1, with 7 bases that match TRBD2. The CDR3 covers 15 residues. The V gene's germline CDR1 is DFQATT and CDR2 SNEGSKA (reference sequence). V trimming: 6 bases; J trimming: 0 bases; junction bases outside the gene matches: 8. The CDR3 DNA follows: TGCAGTGCGTCAGATCTAGCGGCCTCCTACAATGAGCAGTTCTTC. Its translation is CSASDLAASYNEQFF.

This clonotype was observed many times. The V call is TRBV5-1, the J call TRBJ1-2; tentatively, D is TRBD1 (5 bases). Trimming took 4 bases from V and 1 from J, leaving 11 bases between them. The CDR3 runs 14 residues. Looked up from germline, CDR1 is SGHRS and CDR2 is YFSETQ. The CDR3 DNA sequence: TGCGCCAGCAGCCCAGCGACAGATAACTATGGCTACACCTTC. This translates into CASSPATDNYGYTF.

At least ten counts were recorded for this clonotype. The CDR3 coding sequence is TGTGCCAGCAGCAAATCACAGGGATCCAACTACGAGCAGTACTTC. This codes for CASSKSQGSNYEQYF. This chain uses TRBV27 with TRBJ2-7; perhaps TRBD1 as D (6 bases). Trimming took off 6 bases at V and 3 bases at J, with 18 bases between the two ends. CDR3 length: 15 amino acids. Germline CDR1 reads MNHEY; CDR2 reads SMNVEV (reference sequence).

The CDR3 protein is CAISDRNSYNEQFF. The CDR3 nucleotides read TGTGCCATCAGTGACAGGAATTCCTACAATGAGCAGTTCTTC. V is TRBV10-3 and J is TRBJ2-1; D remains unclear. The CDR3 sequence is 14 residues long. CDR1 and CDR2 (germline): ENHRY, SYGVKD. Trimming left V 3 bases short and J 1 base short, with 7 bases between.

In its sample, this clonotype was seen many times. The J gene is TRBJ2-5, the V gene TRBV30, with D tentatively TRBD2 (5 bases). This CDR3 region has 13 residues. Trimming removed 2 bases at V and 1 base at J, with 8 bases between. Germline V gives CDR1 GTSNPN, CDR2 SVGIG (reference sequence). This chain's CDR3 is CAWSISGQETQYF. DNA for the CDR3: TGTGCCTGGAGTATCAGCGGCCAAGAGACCCAGTACTTC. The whole variable domain, remainder taken from reference TRBV30 and TRBJ2-5, is SQTIHQWPATLVQPVGSPLSLECTVEGTSNPNLYWYRQAAGRGLQLLFYSVGIGQISSEVPQNLSASRPQDRQFILSSKKLLLSDSGFYLCAWSISGQETQYFGPGTRLLVL.

The chain links TRBV20-1 to TRBJ1-6, with D maybe TRBD1 (5 bases). Germline-derived CDR1 and CDR2 are DFQATT and SNEGSKA (reference sequence). The CDR3 extends over 14 amino acids. Deletions cut 5 bases from V and 14 bases from J, with 22 bases between. The DNA of the CDR3 is TGCAGTGCTCTCCCAGGGCGAGGGGAATTCACCCTCCACTTT. Protein sequence: CSALPGRGEFTLHF.

There are many counts of this clonotype. The V gene is TRBV7-2, the J gene TRBJ2-1; tentative D call: TRBD2 (6 bases). This CDR3 comprises 14 residues. The germline gives CDR1 SGHTA, CDR2 FQGNSA. V shed 4 bases and J shed 6 bases, with 13 bases lying between them. This chain's CDR3 is CASSSRDSINEQFF. CDR3 sequence (DNA): TGTGCCAGCAGCTCCCGGGACTCGATCAATGAGCAGTTCTTC.

This clonotype was seen repeatedly, ten times or more. The chain is built from TRBV10-3 and TRBJ1-6; D unresolved. The V end lost 7 bases, the J end lost 6 bases, and 10 bases lay between the germline ends. Per the germline V gene, CDR1 is ENHRY and CDR2 is SYGVKD. This CDR3 comprises 13 residues. In DNA, the CDR3 is TGTGCCATCACCCGGACCGTTAATTCACCCCTCCACTTT. Translating gives CAITRTVNSPLHF.

This clonotype appeared many times. The CDR3 here is CASSSGDVNTGELFF. CDR3 DNA sequence: TGTGCCAGCAGCTCCGGAGATGTGAACACCGGGGAGCTGTTTTTT. V and J are TRBV11-3 and TRBJ2-2; the D is unclear. The CDR3 is 15 residues long. The germline gives CDR1 SGHNT, CDR2 YENEEA. V was trimmed by 4 bases and J by 1 base, leaving 10 bases between them.

The CDR3, as DNA: TGTGCCAGCAGCCAAGACGGGCAGGTTAACGAGCAGTACTTC. The encoded protein is CASSQDGQVNEQYF. This chain connects TRBV4-2 to TRBJ2-7; D ambiguous. Trimming cost V 0 bases and J 5 bases, with 11 bases left between them. CDR1 is LGHNA, CDR2 YNFKEQ, per germline. This CDR3 has 14 residues.

This clonotype was seen at least ten times. This chain joins TRBV2 and TRBJ2-5; 10 bases are shared with TRBD2. The CDR3 spans 17 residues. Germline V CDR1 and CDR2: SNHLY, FYNNEI. Trimming removed 7 bases from V and 7 bases from J; junction bases left unmatched: 18. The CDR3 spells CASTNFPGLAVLGTQYF. As DNA, the CDR3 is TGTGCCAGCACTAACTTCCCCGGACTAGCGGTACTTGGGACCCAGTACTTC.

The CDR3 region is CASSSTPGGLGTEAFF. Here the CDR3 DNA reads TGTGCCAGCAGCTCAACTCCAGGGGGCCTGGGCACTGAAGCTTTCTTT. The chain is built from TRBV7-3 and TRBJ1-1; 8 bases line up with TRBD1. The junction had 11 bases not matched to a gene; V was cut back by 4 bases and J by 4 bases. In germline, CDR1 is SGHTA, CDR2 FQGTGA. There are 16 residues in the CDR3.

In its sample, this clonotype was seen a few times. The chain combines TRBV7-9 with TRBJ2-1, with no clear D. This CDR3 has 13 amino acids. Trimming left V 2 bases short and J 7 bases short, with 9 bases between. Germline V gives CDR1 SEHNR, CDR2 FQNEAQ (reference sequence). CDR3 sequence (DNA): TGTGCCAGCAGCTTACCAATCGAGAATGAGCAGTTCTTC. Its translation: CASSLPIENEQFF.

This clonotype came up many times. V usage is TRBV20-1 and J usage is TRBJ2-7; 7 nucleotides line up with TRBD2. The junction had 7 bases not matched to a gene; V was cut back by 6 bases and J by 2 bases. The CDR3 sequence is 13 residues long. Germline-derived CDR1 and CDR2 are DFQATT and SNEGSKA (reference sequence). The CDR3 DNA is TGCAGTGCAACTCTAGCGGAACCCTACGAGCAGTACTTC. It codes for CSATLAEPYEQYF.